The rows below give T cell receptor beta chains drawn from one sample of a study of early T cells in non-severe SARS-CoV-2 infection. TCRdb re-derived calls from the 5' RACE reads in MiXCR, one entry per CDR3 protein. The sample gives 50,000 or so distinct CDR3 sequences, 5.6% of which show up once; around 4.3% is in the top ten. The sequenced sample consisted of whole blood. These receptors all come from an adult who was a healthcare worker with PCR-confirmed SARS-CoV-2 infection or an uninfected control (not recorded which). Both conserved end residues are part of each CDR3. The D gene is left open where the match is weak. Size is stated for part of the rows, as once, few or many counts, or as a class when the clone is expanded.

abundance	len	v_gene	j_gene	d_gene	CDR3aa	CDR3nt
many	12	TRBV6-2/TRBV6-3	TRBJ2-1	.	CASKLIGDSQFF	TGTGCCAGCAAACTCATCGGGGACTCGCAGTTCTTC
.	12	TRBV20-1	TRBJ1-5	TRBD1	CSVGQGDQPQHF	TGCAGTGTGGGACAGGGGGATCAGCCCCAGCATTTT
.	17	TRBV7-7	TRBJ2-4	TRBD2	CASSFGLAYTHKNIQYF	TGTGCCAGCAGCTTCGGACTAGCGTATACCCACAAAAACATTCAGTACTTC
.	14	TRBV11-2	TRBJ2-7	TRBD1	CASSLGDRGYEQYF	TGTGCCAGCAGCTTGGGGGACAGGGGCTACGAGCAGTACTTC
.	14	TRBV3-1	TRBJ1-5	.	CASSQRGSNQPQHF	TGTGCCAGCAGCCAACGAGGCAGCAATCAGCCCCAGCATTTT
once	13	TRBV5-5	TRBJ2-3	.	CASSYDPGDTQYF	TGTGCCAGCAGTTATGACCCTGGAGATACGCAGTATTTT
few	20	TRBV6-5	TRBJ2-2	.	CASSSPRKDSFISWAGSCFF	.
many	12	TRBV19	TRBJ1-2	.	CASSFVYYGYTF	TGTGCCAGTTCCTTCGTGTACTATGGCTACACCTTC
few	14	TRBV7-2	TRBJ1-6	.	CASSLGGSSSPLHF	TGTGCCAGCAGCTTAGGGGGTAGTAGTTCACCCCTCCACTTT
few	16	TRBV7-8	TRBJ2-1	.	CASSSRTASSYNEQFF	TGTGCCAGCAGCTCCCGGACAGCAAGCTCCTACAATGAGCAGTTCTTC
many	14	TRBV4-3	TRBJ2-5	.	CASSQDAGSGTQYF	TGCGCCAGCAGCCAAGATGCGGGGTCAGGTACCCAGTACTTC
few	12	TRBV2	TRBJ2-5	TRBD2	CASSSGSGTQYF	TGTGCCAGCAGTAGCGGGAGTGGGACCCAGTACTTC
many	15	TRBV12-3/TRBV12-4	TRBJ1-3	.	CASSLRNQAGNTIYF	TGTGCCAGCAGTTTAAGAAACCAAGCTGGAAACACCATATATTTT
many	13	TRBV7-7	TRBJ1-5	.	CASSLIANQPQHF	TGTGCTAGCAGCCTCATCGCCAATCAGCCCCAGCATTTT
many	12	TRBV9	TRBJ2-7	.	CASSTGTGEQYF	TGTGCCAGCAGCACCGGGACGGGCGAGCAGTACTTC
many	14	TRBV2	TRBJ2-5	.	CASLRRSGQETQYF	TGTGCCAGCCTCCGTAGGAGTGGCCAAGAGACCCAGTACTTC
many	14	TRBV7-2	TRBJ1-2	.	CASSLNQGLYGYTF	TGTGCCAGCAGCTTAAACCAGGGACTTTATGGCTACACCTTC
many	13	TRBV7-8	TRBJ1-1	.	CASSFNRNTEAFF	TGTGCCAGCAGCTTCAACCGCAACACTGAAGCTTTCTTT
.	13	TRBV30	TRBJ2-7	.	CAWVGPPGYEQYF	TGTGCCTGGGTGGGACCGCCAGGCTACGAGCAGTACTTC
many	12	TRBV29-1	TRBJ1-2	.	CSVGLGNYGYTF	TGCAGCGTCGGGCTAGGGAACTATGGCTACACCTTC
few	16	TRBV6-1	TRBJ1-6	.	CASSEASGLRNSPLHF	TGTGCCAGCAGTGAAGCTTCGGGTCTCCGAAATTCACCCCTCCACTTT
many	16	TRBV24-1	TRBJ2-1	TRBD2	CATSDFSGRAGYEQFF	TGTGCCACCAGTGATTTTAGCGGGAGGGCCGGATATGAGCAGTTCTTC
few	14	TRBV20-1	TRBJ1-2	TRBD1	CSARRTGANYGYTF	TGCAGTGCTAGACGGACAGGAGCTAACTATGGCTACACCTTC
.	16	TRBV7-2	TRBJ2-3	.	CASSLRGAGGTDTQYF	TGTGCCAGCAGTTTAAGGGGGGCCGGAGGCACAGATACGCAGTATTTT
few	15	TRBV11-2	TRBJ2-1	TRBD2	CASSLEAGYHNEQFF	TGTGCCAGCAGCTTAGAAGCGGGATACCACAATGAGCAGTTCTTC
.	13	TRBV7-9	TRBJ1-1	.	CASSSLMNTEAFF	TGTGCCAGCAGCTCGTTAATGAACACTGAAGCTTTCTTT
.	14	TRBV25-1	TRBJ1-6	.	CASSESVWSSPLHF	TGTGCCAGCAGTGAATCAGTATGGAGTTCACCCCTCCACTTT
many	13	TRBV7-2	TRBJ1-3	.	CASSLGGENTIYF	TGTGCCAGCAGCTTGGGAGGAGAGAACACCATATATTTT
few	15	TRBV20-1	TRBJ2-5	TRBD2	CSARRPSGGQETQYF	TGCAGTGCTAGACGGCCTAGCGGGGGGCAGGAGACCCAGTACTTC
many	13	TRBV12-3/TRBV12-4	TRBJ2-7	TRBD1	CASSQQGSYEQYF	TGTGCCAGCAGCCAACAGGGGAGCTACGAGCAGTACTTC
many	14	TRBV20-1	TRBJ2-1	.	CSAPDQVFGDEQFF	TGCAGTGCCCCTGACCAGGTATTCGGCGATGAGCAGTTCTTC
many	12	TRBV7-2	TRBJ2-1	.	CASSLGRNEQFF	TGTGCCAGCAGCTTAGGTAGGAATGAGCAGTTCTTC
few	14	TRBV20-1	TRBJ2-7	TRBD1	CSAPGTGGNHEQYF	TGCAGTGCCCCCGGGACAGGGGGCAATCACGAGCAGTACTTC
.	17	TRBV6-1	TRBJ2-6	.	CASMGDRTSGRANVLTF	TGTGCCAGCATGGGGGACCGCACCTCTGGAAGGGCCAACGTCCTGACTTTC
many	15	TRBV4-3	TRBJ1-1	.	CASSRSTMASTEAFF	TGCGCCAGCAGCCGGTCGACAATGGCTTCGACTGAAGCTTTCTTT
many	13	TRBV20-1	TRBJ2-7	.	CSARGRDVYEQYF	TGCAGTGCTAGGGGGCGGGACGTCTACGAGCAGTACTTC
many	14	TRBV20-1	TRBJ2-1	TRBD2	CSADLAGEYDEQFF	TGCAGTGCGGATCTAGCGGGAGAGTATGATGAGCAGTTCTTC
many	15	TRBV3-1	TRBJ2-7	TRBD2	CASSQSLAGPYEQYF	TGTGCCAGCAGCCAATCCCTAGCGGGCCCCTACGAGCAGTACTTC
many	14	TRBV10-3	TRBJ2-3	TRBD2	CAIRSGLAGDTQYF	TGTGCCATCAGATCTGGACTAGCAGGGGATACGCAGTATTTT
few	13	TRBV12-3/TRBV12-4	TRBJ2-6	TRBD1	CASDRAGANVLTF	TGTGCCAGCGACAGGGCTGGGGCCAACGTCCTGACTTTC
few	14	TRBV5-1	TRBJ2-1	.	CASSLVGVGNEQFF	TGCGCCAGCAGCTTGGTGGGAGTGGGGAATGAGCAGTTCTTC
many	11	TRBV20-1	TRBJ2-1	.	CSAYGQNEQFF	TGCAGTGCTTATGGACAGAATGAGCAGTTCTTC
.	10	TRBV29-1	TRBJ1-2	.	CGVAIYGYTF	TGCGGCGTTGCAATCTATGGCTACACCTTC
few	13	TRBV29-1	TRBJ2-1	TRBD1	CSVRGQGVGEQFF	TGCAGCGTGAGAGGGCAGGGGGTTGGTGAGCAGTTCTTC
many	13	TRBV7-9	TRBJ1-3	.	CASSLQIGNTIYF	TGTGCCAGCAGCCTACAGATAGGAAACACCATATATTTT
.	12	TRBV10-1	TRBJ2-7	.	CASTDYYYEQYF	TGCGCCAGCACCGACTACTACTACGAGCAGTACTTC
many	14	TRBV7-8	TRBJ2-3	TRBD2	CASGRGGGADTQYF	TGTGCCAGCGGACGGGGGGGAGGCGCAGATACGCAGTATTTT
many	15	TRBV28	TRBJ2-5	TRBD1	CASSPGQGTLGTQYF	TGTGCCAGCAGTCCCGGACAGGGGACGCTAGGGACCCAGTACTTC
many	17	TRBV19	TRBJ2-2	TRBD1	CASSRRDRGPNTGELFF	TGTGCCAGTAGCCGCCGAGACAGGGGCCCAAACACCGGGGAGCTGTTTTTT
many	14	TRBV7-9	TRBJ1-4	.	CASSPQGGREKLFF	TGTGCCAGCAGCCCACAGGGAGGTCGTGAAAAACTGTTTTTT
few	13	TRBV28	TRBJ1-5	.	CASSLGINQPQHF	TGTGCCAGCAGTTTGGGTATCAATCAGCCCCAGCATTTT
many	13	TRBV7-3	TRBJ1-2	.	CASSERVGYGYTF	TGTGCCAGCAGCGAGAGGGTCGGCTATGGCTACACCTTC
many	12	TRBV10-1	TRBJ2-1	.	CASSEQYNEQFF	TGCGCCAGCAGTGAGCAGTACAATGAGCAGTTCTTC
many	13	TRBV7-8	TRBJ2-1	TRBD2	CASSLISGGEQFF	TGTGCCAGCAGCTTAATTTCGGGAGGAGAGCAGTTCTTC
many	14	TRBV6-5	TRBJ2-2	.	CASSFDLNTGELFF	TGTGCCAGCAGTTTCGACTTAAACACCGGGGAGCTGTTTTTT
many	12	TRBV5-1	TRBJ2-5	.	CASSLSGETQYF	TGCGCCAGCAGCTTGAGCGGGGAGACCCAGTACTTC
.	12	TRBV6-5	TRBJ2-7	.	CASSYTGYEQYF	TGTGCCAGCAGTTACACGGGTTACGAGCAGTACTTC
many	16	TRBV5-5	TRBJ1-5	TRBD1	CASSETGASPSQPQHF	TGTGCCAGCAGCGAGACAGGGGCGTCCCCCAGTCAGCCCCAGCATTTT